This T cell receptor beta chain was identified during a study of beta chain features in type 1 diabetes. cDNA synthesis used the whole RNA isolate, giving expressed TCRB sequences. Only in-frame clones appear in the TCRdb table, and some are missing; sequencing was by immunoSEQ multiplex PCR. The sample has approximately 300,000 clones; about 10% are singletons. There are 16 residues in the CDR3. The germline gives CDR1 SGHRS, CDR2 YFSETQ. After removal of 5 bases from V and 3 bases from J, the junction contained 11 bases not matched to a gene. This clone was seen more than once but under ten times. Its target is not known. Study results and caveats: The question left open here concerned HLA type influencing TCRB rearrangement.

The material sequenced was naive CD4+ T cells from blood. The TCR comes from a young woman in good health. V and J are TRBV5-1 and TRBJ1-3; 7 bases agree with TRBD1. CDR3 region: CASSFSDPGGGNTIYF. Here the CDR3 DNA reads TGCGCCAGCAGTTTTTCCGATCCAGGGGGTGGAAACACCATATATTTT.